A single sample gave rise to the 10 T cell receptor beta chains below, sequenced in a study of blood T cell repertoires in COVID-19. TCRdb's copy holds only in-frame clones and misses some; the assay was immunoSEQ multiplex PCR. The sample includes roughly 200,000 clones, approximately 86% of them seen just once. The sequencing sample was made of PBMCs or T cells enriched from blood (not recorded which). These receptors all come from a woman aged 40 to 50 with acute COVID-19.

V is TRBV5-1 and J is TRBJ2-7; TRBD2 might be the D (6 bases). Germline V gene sequence: CDR1 SGHRS, CDR2 YFSETQ. CDR3 length: 13 amino acids. Trimming removed 7 bases at V and 3 bases at J, with 14 bases between. The CDR3 reads CASGRGKFYEQYF. CDR3 nucleotides: TGCGCCAGCGGTCGCGGGAAGTTCTACGAGCAGTACTTC. The full variable domain, rest sourced from reference TRBV5-1 and TRBJ2-7, is KAGVTQTPRYLIKTRGQQVTLSCSPISGHRSVSWYQQTPGQGLQFLFEYFSETQRNKGNFPGRFSGRQFSNSRSEMNVSTLELGDSALYLCASGRGKFYEQYFGPGTRLTVT.

The chain couples TRBV6-4 to TRBJ2-1; tentatively, D is TRBD2 (5 bases). The CDR3 spans 15 residues. Germline CDR1 MRHNA, CDR2 SNTAGT. V shed 7 bases and J shed 0 bases, with 13 bases lying between them. The CDR3 region is CASTADGGSYNEQFF. CDR3 sequence (DNA): TGTGCCAGCACCGCGGACGGAGGCTCCTACAATGAGCAGTTCTTC.

This sequence joins TRBV19 and TRBJ2-3, with 11 nucleotides matching TRBD2. CDR1 and CDR2 (germline): LNHDA, SQIVND (reference sequence). The junction had 6 bases not matched to a gene; V was cut back by 5 bases and J by 2 bases. The CDR3 is made up of 16 amino acids. This chain's CDR3 is CASSLGLAVPTDTQYF. The CDR3 DNA is TGTGCCAGTAGTTTGGGACTAGCGGTCCCCACAGATACGCAGTATTTT. The full variable domain, rest sourced from reference TRBV19 and TRBJ2-3, is DGGITQSPKYLFRKEGQNVTLSCEQNLNHDAMYWYRQDPGQGLRLIYYSQIVNDFQKGDIAEGYSVSREKKESFPLTVTSAQKNPTAFYLCASSLGLAVPTDTQYFGPGTRLTVL.

The chain has TRBV5-1 and TRBJ2-7; 9 nucleotides line up with TRBD1. The ends lost 2 bases at V and 2 bases at J; junction bases unmatched: 2. This CDR3 has 14 residues. CDR1 is SGHRS and CDR2 is YFSETQ in the germline V gene. The CDR3 nucleotides are TGCGCCAGCAGCTTAGGGACAGGGACCTACGAGCAGTACTTC. Its protein product is CASSLGTGTYEQYF.

The V gene is TRBV11-3, the J gene TRBJ1-4; the D gene is possibly TRBD1 (6 bases). Trimming cost V 6 bases and J 8 bases, with 16 bases left between them. CDR1 and CDR2 from the germline V gene are SGHNT and YENEEA. CDR3 size: 14 residues. Written as DNA, the CDR3 is TGTGCCAGCAGACCGGACGGACAGTCCGAAAAACTGTTTTTT. This codes for CASRPDGQSEKLFF.

The table lists this clone with a count of one. The rearrangement uses TRBV7-2 and TRBJ2-7; 8 positions agree with TRBD2. The CDR3 extends over 15 amino acids. The ends lost 3 bases at V and 2 bases at J; junction bases unmatched: 6. Germline V gene data show CDR1 as SGHTA and CDR2 as FQGNSA. The DNA of the CDR3 is TGTGCCAGCAGCTTGACGGGGGGGGAGCCCTACGAGCAGTACTTC. Amino acid sequence: CASSLTGGEPYEQYF.

As for this clone: Other DNA sequences from this sample encode an identical CDR3 as well. This chain joins TRBV30 and TRBJ1-2; D remains ambiguous. The CDR3 has 11 amino acids. V shed 3 bases and J shed 4 bases, with 6 bases lying between them. Germline V CDR1 and CDR2: GTSNPN, SVGIG (reference sequence). The CDR3 loop is CAWRSSYGYTF. The CDR3, as DNA: TGTGCCTGGAGGTCCAGCTATGGCTACACCTTC.

This chain links TRBV15 with TRBJ1-1; D uncertain. Trimming pared 4 bases from V and 4 bases from J, leaving 13 bases between. Germline V gives CDR1 LNHNV, CDR2 YYDKDF (reference sequence). This CDR3 is built from 14 residues. The CDR3 loop reads CATSNVRSGTEAFF. The CDR3 nucleotides are TGTGCCACCAGCAACGTCCGTTCAGGCACTGAAGCTTTCTTT.

The V and J genes are TRBV21-1 and TRBJ1-5; the table gives TRBD1 as D, unverified against the DNA. TRBV21-1 has pseudogene status. CDR3 length: 21 amino acids. The CDR3 sequence: CASSKSPPDRGRVGSNQPQHF. As DNA, the CDR3 is TGTGCCAGCAGCAAAAGCCCTCCGGACAGGGGGCGCGTGGGAAGCAATCAGCCCCAGCATTTT.

The rearrangement uses TRBV6-5 and TRBJ2-5; TRBD1 is a possible D gene (6 bases). The germline V and J ends were trimmed by 0 bases and 5 bases, with 10 bases remaining between them. This CDR3 is 14 amino acids long. Per germline, CDR1 MNHEY and CDR2 SVGAGI. CDR3 region: CASSYSAGAETQYF. The CDR3 nucleotides are TGTGCCAGCAGTTACTCGGCAGGGGCGGAGACCCAGTACTTC.